Each of the 26 T cell receptor beta chains below was sequenced from the same sample in a study of CD8 T cells in ankylosing spondylitis (dated by TCRdb to about 2017). The library came from 5' RACE. Sequencing was performed on an Illumina HiSeq 2500. The public reads were reprocessed in TCRdb via fastp at Q25 and MiXCR, keeping in-frame beta chains. For every CDR3 protein sequence, its rows merge into one entry that carries the most common genes and DNA. This sample holds several thousand distinct CDR3 sequences; under 2.5% were observed only once. Together, the top ten hold about half of the sample. The sequencing sample was made of blood, either unsorted or a sorted T cell fraction (not recorded which). Source of these receptors: a male donor with ankylosing spondylitis or in good health (not recorded which).

This clonotype was observed at least ten times. The chain has TRBV9 and TRBJ2-2; the D is unclear. Germline CDR1 SGDLS, CDR2 YYNGEE. V lost 3 bases and J lost 0, with 3 bases in between. The CDR3 consists of 13 residues. The CDR3 nucleotides read TGTGCCAGCAGCGCTCCGAACACCGGGGAGCTGTTTTTT. Protein: CASSAPNTGELFF.

This clonotype was detected many times. This rearrangement joins TRBV9 to TRBJ2-1; the D is unclear. The CDR3 is made up of 12 amino acids. Germline CDR1 and CDR2: SGDLS and YYNGEE. The ends were cut back, 0 bases at V and 8 bases at J, with 6 bases in the middle. As DNA, the CDR3 is TGTGCCAGCAGCGTAGACGTCGATGAGCAGTTCTTC. It is translated as CASSVDVDEQFF. The complete variable domain, with remaining parts taken from reference TRBV9 and TRBJ2-1, reads DSGVTQTPKHLITATGQRVTLRCSPRSGDLSVYWYQQSLDQGLQFLIQYYNGEERAKGNILERFSAQQFPDLHSELNLSSLELGDSALYFCASSVDVDEQFFGPGTRLTVL.

This clonotype was observed many times. V and J are TRBV9 and TRBJ1-5; D ambiguous. Germline V lookup: CDR1 SGDLS, CDR2 YYNGEE. With 0 bases removed from V and 0 bases from J, the gap between germline ends came to 7 bases. This CDR3 region has 15 residues. DNA of the CDR3: TGTGCCAGCAGCGTAGGTGCGGATAGCAATCAGCCCCAGCATTTT. This sequence encodes CASSVGADSNQPQHF.

This clonotype has a count of ten or more. V and J are TRBV9 and TRBJ2-2; unclear D gene. The CDR3 has 11 residues. The germline V and J ends were trimmed by 2 bases and 6 bases, with 2 bases remaining between them. Germline-derived CDR1 and CDR2 are SGDLS and YYNGEE. CDR3 amino acids: CASSVPGELFF. The CDR3 DNA follows: TGTGCCAGCAGCGTTCCCGGGGAGCTGTTTTTT.

In this sample, this clonotype turned up many times. The chain recombines TRBV9 with TRBJ2-1; weak D call: TRBD2 (5 bases). V gave up 2 bases and J gave up 4 bases, with 13 bases separating them. The germline gives CDR1 SGDLS, CDR2 YYNGEE. The CDR3 totals 15 residues. The DNA for the CDR3 is TGTGCCAGCAGCGTTTCAGCGGCCCATTACAATGAGCAGTTCTTC. Protein sequence: CASSVSAAHYNEQFF.

This clonotype has a count of ten or more. The J gene is TRBJ2-1, the V gene TRBV9, with 12 positions matching TRBD2. Losses at the gene ends were 4 bases for V and 6 bases for J; bases not matched to a gene: 5. The CDR3 is 15 amino acids. Germline V lookup: CDR1 SGDLS, CDR2 YYNGEE. The CDR3 nucleotides are TGTGCCAGCAGCCCTGGACTAGCGGGGCTCAATGAGCAGTTCTTC. As protein: CASSPGLAGLNEQFF. Based on the CDR3 plus reference TRBV9 and TRBJ2-1, the full variable domain is DSGVTQTPKHLITATGQRVTLRCSPRSGDLSVYWYQQSLDQGLQFLIQYYNGEERAKGNILERFSAQQFPDLHSELNLSSLELGDSALYFCASSPGLAGLNEQFFGPGTRLTVL.

This clonotype was counted many times. This rearrangement joins TRBV9 to TRBJ2-5; TRBD2 might be the D (6 bases). V lost 0 bases and J 1 base, leaving 13 bases between the germline ends. The germline CDR1 and CDR2 sequences are SGDLS and YYNGEE. The length of the CDR3 is 16 residues. The CDR3 DNA sequence: TGTGCCAGCAGCGTAGGTATAGCGGCCCTCCAAGAGACCCAGTACTTC. Translated: CASSVGIAALQETQYF.

This clonotype showed up many times. This chain connects TRBV9 to TRBJ2-7; 12 nucleotides line up with TRBD2. Germline CDR1 SGDLS, CDR2 YYNGEE. This CDR3 is 14 amino acids long. The ends lost 7 bases at V and 0 bases at J; junction bases unmatched: 2. The CDR3 spells CASSTSGSSYEQYF. Written as DNA, the CDR3 is TGTGCCAGCTCGACTAGCGGGAGCTCCTACGAGCAGTACTTC.

This clonotype occurred many times. The chain has TRBV9 and TRBJ2-7; 8 bases are shared with TRBD2. Looked up from germline, CDR1 is SGDLS and CDR2 is YYNGEE. The CDR3 is made up of 15 amino acids. V lost 0 bases, J lost 1 base, and 3 bases stayed unmatched. CDR3 region: CASSVVPGGSYEQYF. CDR3 DNA: TGTGCCAGCAGCGTAGTGCCGGGAGGGTCCTACGAGCAGTACTTC.

There are many counts of this clonotype. The V and J genes are TRBV9 and TRBJ1-4; 7 bases are shared with TRBD1. V gave up 3 bases and J gave up 8 bases; unmatched junction bases: 13. Germline CDR1 SGDLS, CDR2 YYNGEE. The length of the CDR3 is 16 residues. CDR3 residues: CASSGTGAPPGEKLFF. The CDR3 bases are TGTGCCAGCAGCGGAACAGGGGCCCCGCCTGGGGAAAAACTGTTTTTT.

This clonotype was seen at least ten times. The genes are TRBV5-1 and TRBJ1-6; D gene ambiguous. The V gene lost 8 bases and the J gene lost 0 bases, with 6 bases spanning the gap. The CDR3 runs to 13 residues. Germline CDR1 and CDR2: SGHRS and YFSETQ. The CDR3 DNA reads TGCGCCAGGAGACGCTCCTATAATTCACCCCTCCACTTT. Translating it yields CARRRSYNSPLHF.

This clonotype was picked up many times. CDR3: CASSSRTGGRTDTQYF. As DNA, the CDR3 is TGTGCCAGCAGCTCGAGGACAGGGGGGCGGACAGATACGCAGTATTTT. The rearrangement uses TRBV9 and TRBJ2-3; 10 positions agree with TRBD1. With V trimmed by 4 bases and J by 3 bases, 8 bases remained unmatched. In germline, CDR1 is SGDLS, CDR2 YYNGEE. CDR3 size: 16 residues. Full variable domain (outside the CDR3, taken from reference TRBV9 and TRBJ2-3): DSGVTQTPKHLITATGQRVTLRCSPRSGDLSVYWYQQSLDQGLQFLIQYYNGEERAKGNILERFSAQQFPDLHSELNLSSLELGDSALYFCASSSRTGGRTDTQYFGPGTRLTVL.

By proportion, this clonotype is medium-sized (0.01 to 0.1%). The CDR3 reads CASSPGHRNQPQHF. For the CDR3, the DNA is TGTGCCAGCAGCCCTGGACACCGCAATCAGCCCCAGCATTTT. This chain links TRBV9 with TRBJ1-5, with a weak D call TRBD1 (5 bases). Germline CDR1 reads SGDLS; CDR2 reads YYNGEE. The CDR3 totals 14 residues. V lost 4 bases and J 2 bases, leaving 10 bases between the germline ends.

This clonotype was found many times. The chain uses TRBV9 and TRBJ2-2; D possibly matches TRBD1 or TRBD2 (5 bases each). Trimming removed 4 bases at V and 5 bases at J, with 21 bases between. From germline, CDR1 is SGDLS and CDR2 YYNGEE. The CDR3 runs 17 residues. DNA for the CDR3: TGTGCCAGCAGCAGAACTCGGGGCGAGGGAAATACCGGGGAGCTGTTTTTT. This encodes CASSRTRGEGNTGELFF.

This clonotype has at least ten counts. The chain links TRBV9 to TRBJ2-1; 8 nucleotides align to TRBD2. Losses at the gene ends were 0 bases for V and 8 bases for J; bases not matched to a gene: 7. The CDR3 runs to 15 residues. Germline CDR1 SGDLS, CDR2 YYNGEE. Here the CDR3 DNA reads TGTGCCAGCAGCGTAGCGGGAGGGCCAGTTTATGAGCAGTTCTTC. Its protein is CASSVAGGPVYEQFF.

By sample fraction, this clonotype is medium-sized. The J gene is TRBJ2-3, the V gene TRBV9, with D perhaps matching TRBD2 (6 bases). Germline CDR1 and CDR2: SGDLS and YYNGEE. This CDR3 has 15 residues. With 0 bases removed from V and 2 bases from J, the gap between germline ends came to 10 bases. The CDR3 nucleotides are TGTGCCAGCAGCGTAGGTTTAGCGGACACAGATACGCAGTATTTT. It encodes CASSVGLADTDTQYF.

This clonotype is medium-sized. The V call is TRBV9, the J call TRBJ2-7; D ambiguous. From germline, CDR1 is SGDLS and CDR2 YYNGEE. The CDR3 has 12 amino acids. V dropped 0 bases and J dropped 3 bases, with 4 bases sitting between them. The CDR3 loop is CASSVGSYEQYF. The CDR3 DNA sequence: TGTGCCAGCAGCGTAGGAAGCTACGAGCAGTACTTC.

By its share, this clonotype is medium-sized. The V and J genes are TRBV9 and TRBJ1-2, with D perhaps matching TRBD1 (5 bases). CDR3 length equals 15 residues. Trimming took 4 bases from V and 6 from J, leaving 19 bases between them. Per the germline V gene, CDR1 is SGDLS and CDR2 is YYNGEE. The CDR3 DNA sequence: TGTGCCAGCAGCTTAGGGGACGGAGTCCTAAATGGCTACACCTTC. Translated, it gives CASSLGDGVLNGYTF.

By sample fraction, this clonotype is medium-sized (0.01 to 0.1%). V gene TRBV9 combines with J gene TRBJ2-2, with a tentative D call TRBD2 (6 bases). The V end was cut by 1 base, the J end by 5 bases, with 12 bases between. The CDR3 spans 15 residues. In germline, CDR1 is SGDLS, CDR2 YYNGEE. DNA for the CDR3: TGTGCCAGCAGCGTATCCCCCGGGGGTACCGGGGAGCTGTTTTTT. This translates into CASSVSPGGTGELFF.

This clonotype was seen ten or more times. The V call is TRBV9, the J call TRBJ2-7, with a tentative D call TRBD2 (6 bases). The CDR3 sequence is 15 residues long. Trimming took off 1 base at V and 3 bases at J, with 14 bases between the two ends. Germline CDR1 SGDLS, CDR2 YYNGEE. The CDR3 sequence: CASSVSPGLNYEQYF. CDR3 in DNA: TGTGCCAGCAGCGTAAGCCCCGGACTAAACTACGAGCAGTACTTC.

By frequency in the sample, this clonotype is medium-sized (0.01 to 0.1%). The genes are TRBV9 and TRBJ2-1, with a weak D call TRBD2 (9 bases). V dropped 4 bases and J dropped 12 bases, with 26 bases sitting between them. This CDR3 has 16 residues. CDR1 is SGDLS, CDR2 YYNGEE, per germline. The CDR3 sequence is CASSTHEREATGGQFF. CDR3 DNA sequence: TGTGCCAGCAGCACCCATGAGCGGGAGGCCACAGGGGGGCAGTTCTTC. The whole variable domain, remainder taken from reference TRBV9 and TRBJ2-1, is DSGVTQTPKHLITATGQRVTLRCSPRSGDLSVYWYQQSLDQGLQFLIQYYNGEERAKGNILERFSAQQFPDLHSELNLSSLELGDSALYFCASSTHEREATGGQFFGPGTRLTVL.

Relative to its sample, this clonotype is medium-sized (0.01 to 0.1%). As DNA, the CDR3 is TGTGCCAGCAGCGTAGTTGGAGGGGAGCAGTTCTTC. Its protein is CASSVVGGEQFF. The chain links TRBV9 to TRBJ2-1, with D maybe TRBD2 (6 bases). The CDR3 contains 12 residues. Trimming left V 0 bases short and J 10 bases short, with 8 bases between. Germline V gene sequence: CDR1 SGDLS, CDR2 YYNGEE.

This clonotype was seen ten or more times. This chain joins TRBV9 and TRBJ2-1, with TRBD2 matching over 12 bases. The CDR3 totals 16 residues. Germline trimming cut 3 bases from V and 8 bases from J; bases unmatched to any gene: 9. CDR1 is SGDLS, CDR2 YYNGEE, per germline. CDR3 loop: CASSGRLAGVIDEQFF. The DNA for the CDR3 is TGTGCCAGCAGCGGCAGACTAGCGGGAGTGATTGATGAGCAGTTCTTC. Full variable domain (missing parts from reference TRBV9 and TRBJ2-1): DSGVTQTPKHLITATGQRVTLRCSPRSGDLSVYWYQQSLDQGLQFLIQYYNGEERAKGNILERFSAQQFPDLHSELNLSSLELGDSALYFCASSGRLAGVIDEQFFGPGTRLTVL.

The table lists this clonotype with many counts. The chain carries TRBV9 and TRBJ2-7; D tentatively reads TRBD1 or TRBD2 (6 bases each). Germline-derived CDR1 and CDR2 are SGDLS and YYNGEE. The CDR3 consists of 15 residues. Trimming left V 1 base short and J 1 base short, with 12 bases between. The CDR3 sequence is CASSVSGGLSYEQYF. The CDR3 DNA reads as TGTGCCAGCAGCGTATCCGGGGGCCTTTCCTACGAGCAGTACTTC.

This clonotype was seen ten or more times. The rearrangement uses TRBV9 and TRBJ2-1, with D uncertain. V lost 0 bases and J lost 9, with 7 bases in between. Germline V gives CDR1 SGDLS, CDR2 YYNGEE. The CDR3 contains 12 residues. The CDR3, as DNA: TGTGCCAGCAGCGTAGGAGGTGGTGAGCAGTTCTTC. As protein: CASSVGGGEQFF.

In this sample, this clonotype turned up many times. The V call is TRBV9, the J call TRBJ2-1, with D perhaps assigned TRBD1 or TRBD2 (5 bases each). The CDR3 runs 15 residues. Trimming took off 4 bases at V and 5 bases at J, with 16 bases between the two ends. Germline CDR1 is SGDLS and CDR2 is YYNGEE. CDR3 DNA: TGTGCCAGCAGCCCATCCGGGACGGCAGACAATGAGCAGTTCTTC. This translates into CASSPSGTADNEQFF.